This TCR beta chain comes out of a study of Graves' ophthalmopathy and Graves' hyperthyroidism. The overall study: Stable hyperthyroidism denotes an absence of ophthalmopathy throughout 18 months of follow-up. Study-wide points: Prediction of ophthalmopathy progression reached approximately 64% sensitivity and 72% to 75% specificity. Most expanded clonotypes from thyroid (those above 0.001 frequency) were also found in blood.

V gave up 0 bases and J gave up 7 bases, with 13 bases separating them. The CDR3 is 15 residues long. Germline-derived CDR1 and CDR2 are SGHTA and FQGTGA. On this clonotype itself: Its antigen is not known.

Amplification from RNA transcripts yielded the TCR beta CDR3 regions. Amplification began with first-round RT-PCR using HTBI primers, then second-round multiplex PCR was performed. MiXCR, run by TCRdb on the multiplex PCR reads, gives a single entry per CDR3 protein. The sample holds 1 million to 1.3 million distinct CDR3 sequences, less than 45% seen once. V is TRBV7-3 and J is TRBJ1-5, with D possibly TRBD1 on 6 matching bases. This sequence originates from an adult man with Graves' hyperthyroidism. The sequencing input was peripheral blood or thyroid tissue (not recorded which). CDR3: CASSLTRGPGQPQHF. DNA of the CDR3: TGTGCCAGCAGCTTAACTCGGGGGCCGGGGCAGCCCCAGCATTTT.